These 6 T cell receptor beta chains were sequenced from one sample in a study of blood T cell repertoires in COVID-19. TCRdb's copy holds only in-frame clones and misses some; the assay was immunoSEQ multiplex PCR. The sample yields tens of thousands of clones, 86% seen once. Sequencing was performed on peripheral blood. The receptors here all came from a man between 65 and 85 years old with active or convalescent COVID-19.

This clone was seen a handful of times. The rearrangement joins TRBV2 to TRBJ1-6; TRBD1 aligns across 7 bases. This CDR3 has 12 amino acids. The V segment lost 3 bases and the J segment 14 bases; nucleotides outside the gene matches: 4. Germline assignment: CDR1 SNHLY and CDR2 FYNNEI. The CDR3 loop reads CASSDSGGTLHF. As DNA, the CDR3 is TGTGCCAGCAGTGACTCAGGGGGTACCCTCCACTTT.

The V gene is TRBV12-3 or TRBV12-4, the J gene TRBJ1-2; 9 bases line up with TRBD1. With 7 bases clipped from V and 7 bases from J, the junction kept 4 bases outside the gene matches. CDR3 length: 12 amino acids. For the CDR3, the DNA is TGTGCCAGCAATGGGGGACAGGGTGGCTACACCTTC. Translation: CASNGGQGGYTF.

The V gene is TRBV13, the J gene TRBJ2-1; no firm D call. V lost 4 bases to trimming and J lost 6 bases, with 10 bases between them. Looked up from germline, CDR1 is PRHDT and CDR2 is FYEKMQ (reference sequence). The CDR3 is 13 amino acids. CDR3 bases: TGTGCCAGCAGCTGGCCGACAAGCAATGAGCAGTTCTTC. Its protein is CASSWPTSNEQFF.

By its share, this clone is large. This chain joins TRBV20-1 and TRBJ2-1, with 9 bases identical to TRBD2. Looked up from germline, CDR1 is DFQATT and CDR2 is SNEGSKA (reference sequence). The trim removed 3 bases at V and 0 bases at J, leaving 3 bases unmatched. This CDR3 contains 15 residues. CDR3 bases: TGCAGTGCTAGTACTAGCGGGCACTCCTACAATGAGCAGTTCTTC. Amino acid sequence: CSASTSGHSYNEQFF.

This clone was found once. The chain is built from TRBV4-2 and TRBJ1-4; D ambiguous. CDR3 length: 15 residues. Germline CDR1 reads LGHNA; CDR2 reads YNFKEQ. V was clipped by 0 bases and J by 10 bases, with 15 bases between them. CDR3 bases: TGTGCCAGCAGCCAAGATTTGGGAGGCGGTACAAAACTGTTTTTT. It codes for CASSQDLGGGTKLFF.

The chain recombines TRBV7-8 with TRBJ2-3, with D hard to call. Trimming shortened V by 5 bases and J by 3 bases, and 6 bases separated the two germline ends. The CDR3 is 12 residues long. Per germline, CDR1 SGHVS and CDR2 FQNEAQ. CDR3 amino acids: CASSRSTDTQYF. The CDR3 DNA reads TGTGCCAGCAGCCGATCTACAGATACGCAGTATTTT.